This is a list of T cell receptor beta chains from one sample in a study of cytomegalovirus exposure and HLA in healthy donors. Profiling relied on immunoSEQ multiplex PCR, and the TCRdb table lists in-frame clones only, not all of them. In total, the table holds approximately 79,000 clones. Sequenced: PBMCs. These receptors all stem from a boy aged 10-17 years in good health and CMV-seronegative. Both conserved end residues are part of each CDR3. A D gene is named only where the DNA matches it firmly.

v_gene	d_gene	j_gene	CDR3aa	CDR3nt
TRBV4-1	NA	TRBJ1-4	CASSQEFAGGEKLFF	TGCGCCAGCAGCCAAGAGTTTGCGGGTGGAGAAAAACTGTTTTTT
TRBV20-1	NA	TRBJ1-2	CSAGEGGQTF	TGCAGTGCTGGGGAGGGGGGGCAGACCTTC
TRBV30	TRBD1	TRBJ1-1	CAWSVETGGTEAFF	TGTGCCTGGAGTGTAGAGACAGGGGGAACTGAAGCTTTCTTT
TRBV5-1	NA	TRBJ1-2	CASSLTVEGRGYTF	TGCGCCAGCAGCTTAACAGTTGAAGGTCGTGGCTACACCTTC
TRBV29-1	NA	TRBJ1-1	CSVDVQVIATEAFF	TGCAGCGTTGACGTACAGGTAATTGCCACTGAAGCTTTCTTT
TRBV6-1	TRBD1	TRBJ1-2	CASSETGTGRGYTF	TGTGCCAGCAGTGAAACTGGGACAGGCCGTGGCTACACCTTC
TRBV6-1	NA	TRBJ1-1	CATPGDPEYTEAFF	TGTGCCACCCCGGGGGATCCGGAGTACACTGAAGCTTTCTTT
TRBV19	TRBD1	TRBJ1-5	CASRRTGPRFNQPQHF	TGTGCCAGTAGGCGGACAGGGCCCAGGTTCAATCAGCCCCAGCATTTT
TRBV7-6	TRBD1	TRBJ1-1	CASSLIGTGGPGVEAFF	TGTGCCAGCAGCTTAATTGGGACAGGGGGCCCTGGGGTTGAAGCTTTCTTT
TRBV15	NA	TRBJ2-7	CATSRDWREDEQYF	TGTGCCACCAGCAGGGACTGGAGAGAAGACGAGCAGTACTTC
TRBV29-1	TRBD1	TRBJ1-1	CSVLTGPSEAFF	TGCAGCGTCTTGACAGGGCCTTCGGAAGCTTTCTTT
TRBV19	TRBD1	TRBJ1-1	CASSKDRGHAEAFF	TGTGCCAGTAGTAAGGACAGGGGCCATGCTGAAGCTTTCTTT